This TCR beta chain was recovered during a study of Tregs in tolerant kidney transplant recipients (dated by TCRdb to about 2019). With regard to the full study: Transplants used related donors with nonmyeloablative bone marrow transplantation; mixed chimerism was transient in the human trials. The study applied TCRbeta sequencing to find donor-specific regulatory T cells before combined kidney and bone marrow transplantation and then followed those same cells after transplant.

From the germline V gene, CDR1 is SNHLY and CDR2 is FYNNEI. After removal of 7 bases from V and 5 bases from J, the junction retains 8 bases not matched to a gene. From its cysteine to its phenylalanine, the CDR3 spans 15 amino acids. The CDR3 was read in part: 36 bases, with the frame set at base 1. Results the study describes overall, beyond this receptor: Expanding Tregs with activated donor B cells appeared to identify the most biologically relevant and donor-specific TCRbeta repertoire. Biological reproducibility was not directly assessed, although technical replication error appeared to be minimal. For some patients the PCR primers changed over time, which made it impossible to compare the samples from those patients at the nucleotide level. Because only a small number of patients were included, the study had limitations, and the results will need to be validated in larger populations as well as under other immunosuppression protocols. Donor-specific Treg expansion exceeded global Treg expansion in tolerant patients, suggesting antigen-driven rather than nonspecific expansion.

Interpreted using the paper, the time point label stands for: blood sample drawn before combined kidney and bone marrow transplant. Unstimulated Tregs (CD4+CD25+CD127-), CD4+ non-Tregs (CD4+CD25-), CD4 and CD8 cells were FACS-sorted from thawed PBMCs. Patients were a few combined kidney and bone marrow transplant recipients from the ITN036ST trial, and only these trial subjects had samples available. Healthy control blood was separated into PBMCs by Ficoll density gradient and cryopreserved, and patient PBMCs were collected both before and after transplant. As to this clone: Its recognized antigen is unknown. The CDR3 extends 3 residues past the end of the read, so its final part is completed from the germline J gene.

For TCRbeta CDR3 sequencing, genomic DNA was extracted from sorted cells using the QIAGEN DNeasy Blood and Tissue Kit. High-throughput TCRbeta CDR3 sequencing was carried out commercially through immunoSEQ, with PCR amplification with bias correction and internal controls included. From the authors' description of their analysis: Unique productive TCRbeta sequences were defined by CDR3 nucleotide sequence when primers matched and otherwise by CDR3 amino acid sequence together with Vbeta and Jbeta genes. Sorting error was corrected by removing sequences shared between sorted populations at a frequency ratio of 2:1 or less, and the remaining shared sequences were assigned to the higher population. A sequence counted as donor-reactive if, in CFSE-low cells, the sequence had a frequency of at least 0.01% and was expanded at least 5-fold compared with unstimulated cells. Repertoire divergence was quantified by Jensen-Shannon divergence using the top 100 TCRbeta sequences ranked by frequency. For any sample with multiple sequencing runs, sorting error was corrected in each run separately before the runs were pooled. TCRdb took this table from immuneACCESS and kept in-frame rearrangements with V and J called. Such tables lack part of the clones; where checked against another copy, unresolved V genes explain under half of the gap, and the rest is unexplained. The V and J calls and the clone size are those of that table, but D and trimming were determined from the DNA. This sample's listing comprises 50,000 to 65,000 clones. In total, the top ten clones hold about 0.83% of the sample.

The receptor's source is a human donor who received a combined kidney and bone marrow transplant. The starting material was CD4+ T cells from blood, obtained before the transplant. Here the chain combines TRBV2 and TRBJ2-2; a stretch of 9 junction bases matches TRBD1. The CDR3: CASIHLGQGTGELFF. The covered CDR3 bases are TGTGCCAGCATTCATCTAGGACAGGGGACCGGGGAG.